Listed below are T cell receptor beta chains from one sample, sequenced in a study of cytomegalovirus exposure and HLA in healthy donors. Profiled with immunoSEQ multiplex PCR; TCRdb holds only in-frame clones, not every one. The sample shows about 260,000 clones, roughly 81% of them seen only once. Sequenced sample: PBMCs. The receptor source for this set is a woman in her thirties or forties in good health and CMV-seropositive. Each CDR3 is given without its conserved first and last residue. The D gene is left open where the match is weak.

V: TRBV10-3; J: TRBJ2-5; D: .; CDR3: AIAQQETQY
V: TRBV4-1; J: TRBJ1-1; D: .; CDR3: ASSQEGGTRVNTEAF
V: TRBV2; J: TRBJ2-2; D: TRBD2; CDR3: ASRGSGGMNTGELF
V: TRBV6-1; J: TRBJ2-1; D: .; CDR3: ASSEISWDTYNEQF
V: TRBV5-1; J: TRBJ2-7; D: TRBD1; CDR3: ASSPDRVDYEQY
V: TRBV19; J: TRBJ2-7; D: TRBD2; CDR3: ASSVLAGGSYEQY
V: TRBV2; J: TRBJ1-3; D: .; CDR3: ASRPQTAGNTIY
V: TRBV9; J: TRBJ1-1; D: .; CDR3: ASSVAGEGNTEAF
V: TRBV27; J: TRBJ1-5; D: .; CDR3: ASSFSGYSNQPQH
V: TRBV27; J: TRBJ1-1; D: TRBD1; CDR3: ASSTTGGAWGTEAF
V: TRBV11-3; J: TRBJ2-7; D: .; CDR3: ASSHRIGYEQY
V: TRBV5-1; J: TRBJ2-2; D: .; CDR3: ASSLAYNTGELF
V: TRBV9; J: TRBJ2-2; D: TRBD2; CDR3: ASSTGTSGSIAGELF
V: TRBV5-1; J: .; D: TRBD1; CDR3: ASSLDRAGEQY
V: TRBV11-2; J: .; D: TRBD2; CDR3: ASSLAGGAYEQY
V: TRBV19; J: TRBJ2-1; D: .; CDR3: ASSQGNTYNEQF
V: TRBV7-8; J: TRBJ2-7; D: TRBD1; CDR3: ASSLAQGTYEQY
V: TRBV10-3; J: TRBJ2-4; D: .; CDR3: AISQVETGNIQY
V: TRBV2; J: TRBJ1-1; D: TRBD1; CDR3: ASRGQGGWTEAF
V: TRBV27; J: TRBJ1-5; D: TRBD1; CDR3: ASSSQGALSNQPQH
V: TRBV27; J: TRBJ2-5; D: TRBD2; CDR3: ASRTGLGTMY
V: TRBV7-2; J: TRBJ2-3; D: TRBD2; CDR3: ASSLVRAGDTQY
V: TRBV4-1; J: TRBJ2-3; D: TRBD1; CDR3: ASSRGRDRDTDTQY
V: TRBV7-9; J: TRBJ2-3; D: TRBD2; CDR3: ASSPRPGTSGSYGDTQY
V: TRBV5-5; J: TRBJ1-1; D: .; CDR3: ASSLADPPMLDAF
V: TRBV6-1; J: TRBJ2-7; D: TRBD2; CDR3: ASSALGTSGNYEQY
V: TRBV6-4; J: TRBJ1-1; D: .; CDR3: ASSPGLNTEAF
V: TRBV5-1; J: TRBJ2-7; D: TRBD1; CDR3: ASHEFRDRAGYEQY
V: TRBV7-2; J: TRBJ2-5; D: .; CDR3: ASSSYSGEETQY
V: TRBV9; J: TRBJ2-2; D: TRBD2; CDR3: ASSVGTSGRASGTGELF
V: TRBV9; J: TRBJ2-2; D: TRBD1; CDR3: ASSVSGQGSTGELF
V: TRBV5-4; J: TRBJ2-7; D: .; CDR3: ASSFRQGFYEQY
V: TRBV5-4; J: TRBJ2-1; D: .; CDR3: ASSRLPGNEQF
V: TRBV9; J: TRBJ2-5; D: .; CDR3: ASSVGVGMIEETQY
V: TRBV19; J: TRBJ2-1; D: .; CDR3: ASNPGDSLNEQF